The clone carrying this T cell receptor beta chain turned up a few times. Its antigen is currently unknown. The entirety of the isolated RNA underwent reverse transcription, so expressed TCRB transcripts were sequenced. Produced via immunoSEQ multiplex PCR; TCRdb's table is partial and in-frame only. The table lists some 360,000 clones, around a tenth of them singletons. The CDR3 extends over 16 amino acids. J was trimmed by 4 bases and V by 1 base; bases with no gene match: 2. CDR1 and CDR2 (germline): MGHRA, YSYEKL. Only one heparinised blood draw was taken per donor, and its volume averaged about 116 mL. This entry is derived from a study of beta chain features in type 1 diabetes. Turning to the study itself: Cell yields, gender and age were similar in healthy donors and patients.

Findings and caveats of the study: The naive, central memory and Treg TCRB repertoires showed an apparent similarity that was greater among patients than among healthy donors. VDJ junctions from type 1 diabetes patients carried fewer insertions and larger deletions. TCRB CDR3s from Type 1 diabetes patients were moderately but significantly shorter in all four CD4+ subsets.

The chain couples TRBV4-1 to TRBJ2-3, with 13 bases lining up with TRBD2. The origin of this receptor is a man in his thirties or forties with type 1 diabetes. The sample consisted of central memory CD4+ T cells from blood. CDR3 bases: TGCGCCAGCAGCCAAGGACTAGCGGGAGGTGCAGATACGCAGTATTTT. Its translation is CASSQGLAGGADTQYF.